Shown below are 3 T cell receptor beta chains from a single sample sequenced in a study of siplizumab effects on memory and regulatory T cells. Only in-frame clones appear in the TCRdb table, and some are missing; sequencing was by immunoSEQ multiplex PCR. The profile shows about 110,000 clones, over 85% of them singletons. Material: CD4+ T cells sorted from blood. These receptors were obtained from a human donor in good health.

The V gene is TRBV10-3, the J gene TRBJ1-2, with unresolved D. Trimming pared 2 bases from V and 6 bases from J, leaving 10 bases between. The germline gives CDR1 ENHRY, CDR2 SYGVKD. The CDR3 is 13 amino acids. The CDR3 sequence: CAISEMQADGYTF. Written as DNA, the CDR3 is TGTGCCATCAGTGAGATGCAGGCGGATGGCTACACCTTC.

The CDR3 nucleotides read TGTGCCAGCAGTGGGAAGGGGGCGTCGAACTATGGCTACACCTTC. Encoded protein: CASSGKGASNYGYTF. The genes are TRBV27 and TRBJ1-2; 7 nucleotides align to TRBD1. The CDR3 runs 15 residues. Trimming cost V 5 bases and J 2 bases; bases outside gene matches: 8. Germline values: CDR1 MNHEY, CDR2 SMNVEV (reference sequence).

This chain connects TRBV4-2 to TRBJ1-1; tentatively, D is TRBD1 (5 bases). Trimming stripped 0 bases from V and 2 bases from J, with 10 bases between. This CDR3 has 15 amino acids. Germline V gene sequence: CDR1 LGHNA, CDR2 YNFKEQ. CDR3 amino acids: CASSQDGGSNTEAFF. The CDR3 nucleotides read TGTGCCAGCAGCCAAGACGGGGGATCCAACACTGAAGCTTTCTTT.